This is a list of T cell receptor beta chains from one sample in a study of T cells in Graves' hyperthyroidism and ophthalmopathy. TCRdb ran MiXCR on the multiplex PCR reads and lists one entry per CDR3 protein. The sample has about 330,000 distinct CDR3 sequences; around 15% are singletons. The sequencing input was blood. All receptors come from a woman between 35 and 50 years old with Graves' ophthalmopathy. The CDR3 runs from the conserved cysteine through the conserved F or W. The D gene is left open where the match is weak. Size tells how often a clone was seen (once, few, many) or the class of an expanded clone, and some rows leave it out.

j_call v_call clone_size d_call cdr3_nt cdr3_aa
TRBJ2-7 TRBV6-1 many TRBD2 TGTGCCAGCAGTATCCCCATGAGCGGGGGGCCGTACGAGCAGTACTTC CASSIPMSGGPYEQYF
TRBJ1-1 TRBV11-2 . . TGTGCCAGCAGCTTAATTGGACCTGGGTTTTTGGCGCCTGAAGCTTTCTTT CASSLIGPGFLAPEAFF
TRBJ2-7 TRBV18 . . TGTGCCAGCTCTCACCAGATGGGAATCGGGTACGAGCAGTACTTC CASSHQMGIGYEQYF
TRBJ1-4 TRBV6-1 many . TGTGCCAGCAGCCCGGGACGGAAATACACAACTAATGAAAAACTGTTTTTT CASSPGRKYTTNEKLFF
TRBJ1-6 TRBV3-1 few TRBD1 TGTGCCAGCAGATACAGGGGAAATTCACCCCTCCACTTT CASRYRGNSPLHF
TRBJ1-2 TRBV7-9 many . TGTGCCAGCAGCGAGCACCGGCCAGGACGTTCTTCTAACTATGGCTACACCTTC CASSEHRPGRSSNYGYTF
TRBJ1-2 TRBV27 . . TGTGCCAGCAGTCCCCAAGAGGGTAACTATGGCTACACCTTC CASSPQEGNYGYTF
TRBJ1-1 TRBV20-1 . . TGCAGTGCTCAGTTGACGGGAAGGAACACTGAAGCTTTCTTT CSAQLTGRNTEAFF
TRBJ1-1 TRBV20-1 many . TGCAGTGCTGGTTCGACAGTTGGAGCTTTCTTT CSAGSTVGAFF
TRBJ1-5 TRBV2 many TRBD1 TGTGCCAGCAGCGTTGACAGGGACAATCAGCCCCAGCATTTT CASSVDRDNQPQHF
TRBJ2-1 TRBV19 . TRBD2 TGTGCCAGTAGTTTAGCCGGGACTAGAAGTAATGAGCAGTTCTTC CASSLAGTRSNEQFF
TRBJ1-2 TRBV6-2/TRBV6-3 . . TGTGCCATCTCCATGGACTTATACTATGGCTACACCTTC CAISMDLYYGYTF
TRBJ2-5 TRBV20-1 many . TGCAGTGCGCTTCCATTGCTAGCGAAAACCCAAGAGACCCAGTACTTC CSALPLLAKTQETQYF
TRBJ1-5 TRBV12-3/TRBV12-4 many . TGTGCCAGCAGTTTGGGTTTCAATCAGCCCCAGCATTTT CASSLGFNQPQHF
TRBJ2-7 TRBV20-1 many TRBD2 TGCAGTGCTGAACTAGCGACCTACGAGCAGTACTTC CSAELATYEQYF
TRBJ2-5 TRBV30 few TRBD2 TGTGCCTGGGGGACTAGCGGGAGGGCCGGAGAGACCCAGTACTTC CAWGTSGRAGETQYF
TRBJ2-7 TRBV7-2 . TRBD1 TGTGCCAGCAGCGTGGACAGGGCCACCTACGAGCAGTACTTC CASSVDRATYEQYF
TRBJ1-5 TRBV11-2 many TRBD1 TGTGCCAGCAGCTTGGGACAGCTTAATCAGCCCCAGCATTTT CASSLGQLNQPQHF
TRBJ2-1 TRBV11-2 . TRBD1 TGTGCCAGCAGCTACGGACAGGCGCAGTTCTTC CASSYGQAQFF
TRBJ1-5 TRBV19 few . TGTGCCAGTAGTCCTCAGCCCTCTAATCAGCCCCAGCATTTT CASSPQPSNQPQHF
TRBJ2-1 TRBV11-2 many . TGTGCCAGCAGCTTAGTTCTTAGCACCGGGAGTGCCTACAATGAGCAGTTCTTC CASSLVLSTGSAYNEQFF
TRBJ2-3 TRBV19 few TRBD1 TGTGCCAGTAGTATACCCGGGACAGGGAGAGATACGCAGTATTTT CASSIPGTGRDTQYF
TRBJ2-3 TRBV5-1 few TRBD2 TGCGCCAGCAGCACGGGACTAGCGGGGGGGCATTATACAGATACGCAGTATTTT CASSTGLAGGHYTDTQYF
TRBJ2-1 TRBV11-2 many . TGTGCCAGCAGCCGTACCCGCGAGTTAATCAATGAGCAGTTCTTC CASSRTRELINEQFF
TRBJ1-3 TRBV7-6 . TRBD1 TGTGCCAGCAGCCCCGGGACAGCACGCTCTGGAAACACCATATATTTT CASSPGTARSGNTIYF
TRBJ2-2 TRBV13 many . TGTGCCAGCAGCTGGGACTCTCGCCCCGGGGAGCTGTTTTTT CASSWDSRPGELFF
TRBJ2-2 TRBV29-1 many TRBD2 TGCAGCGTGAAAACTAGCGGGATCGAGTCCGGGGAGCTGTTTTTT CSVKTSGIESGELFF
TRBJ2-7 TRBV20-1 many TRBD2 TGCAGTGCTGAAGCGAGAGGGACTAGCGGGAGTATCCTAGGGGACGAGCAGTACTTC CSAEARGTSGSILGDEQYF
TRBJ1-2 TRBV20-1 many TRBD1 TGCAGTGCTACGTACGGACAGGGGGGAAGGGGCTACACCTTC CSATYGQGGRGYTF
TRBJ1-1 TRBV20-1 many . TGCAGTGCTAGAGATATGGGACGATATTCGAACACTGAAGCTTTCTTT CSARDMGRYSNTEAFF
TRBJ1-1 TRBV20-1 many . TGCAGTGCGGGGGGGAGGGCGAACACTGAAGCTTTCTTT CSAGGRANTEAFF
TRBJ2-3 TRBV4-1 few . TGCGCCAGCAGCCAGGCGGGCTCGTTTGGAGATACGCAGTATTTT CASSQAGSFGDTQYF
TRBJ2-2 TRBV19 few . TGTGCCAGTAGTATATGGCTAAACACCGGGGAGCTGTTTTTT CASSIWLNTGELFF
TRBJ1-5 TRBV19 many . TGTGCCAGTAGTATTCGAGGGCGCGGAGGCAATCAGCCCCAGCATTTT CASSIRGRGGNQPQHF
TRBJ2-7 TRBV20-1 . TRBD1 TGCAGTGCTCCAGGAGACAGGGTGATGGAGCAGTACTTC CSAPGDRVMEQYF
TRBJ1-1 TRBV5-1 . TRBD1 TGCGCCAGCAGTTTGGAGATACAGGGGCCTGAAGCTTTCTTT CASSLEIQGPEAFF
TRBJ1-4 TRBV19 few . TGTGCCAGTAGCTACACCACCGGGGCTAATGAAAAACTGTTTTTT CASSYTTGANEKLFF
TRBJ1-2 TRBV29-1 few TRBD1 TGCAGCGCTACACCGACAGGGGAGAGGGGTGGCTACACCTTC CSATPTGERGGYTF
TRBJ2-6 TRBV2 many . TGTGCCAGCAGTGAAGTCGGAGGGCAAGTCGGCGTCCTGACTTTC CASSEVGGQVGVLTF
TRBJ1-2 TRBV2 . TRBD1 TGTGCCAGAAGGAAGGACAGGGAATATGGCTACACCTTC CARRKDREYGYTF
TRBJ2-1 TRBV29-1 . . TGCAGCGTCTCGCTTACCAATGAGCAGTTCTTC CSVSLTNEQFF
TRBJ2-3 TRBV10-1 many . TGCGCCAGCAGTGAACACCGCGGGACAGATACGCAGTATTTT CASSEHRGTDTQYF
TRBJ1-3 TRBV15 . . TGTGCCACCAGCAGATCCAGGACTCTTGGAAACACCATATATTTT CATSRSRTLGNTIYF
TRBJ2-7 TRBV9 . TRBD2 TGTGCCAGCAGTCCAGAGACTAGCGGGACGATTAAGCAGTACTTC CASSPETSGTIKQYF
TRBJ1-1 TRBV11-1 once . TGTGCCAGCAGCTCCCCATCGGCAAACACTGAAGCTTTCTTT CASSSPSANTEAFF
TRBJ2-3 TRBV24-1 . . TGTGCCACCAGTGATCCCCAAATAGATACGCAGTATTTT CATSDPQIDTQYF
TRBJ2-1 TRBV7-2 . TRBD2 TGTGCCAGCAGCCTTAGCGGGAGGGCCAGGAATGAGCAGTTCTTC CASSLSGRARNEQFF
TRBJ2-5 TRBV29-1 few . TGCAGCGTCTGGAGGGGGGGAGAGACCCAGTACTTC CSVWRGGETQYF
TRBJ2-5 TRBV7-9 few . TGTGCCAGCAGCGCCGTCTGGGAGACCCAGTACTTC CASSAVWETQYF
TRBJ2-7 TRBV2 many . TGTGCCAGCAGTGATACTACTTCCTACGAGCAGTACTTC CASSDTTSYEQYF
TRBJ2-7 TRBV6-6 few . TGTGCCAGCAGTTACTCCTCCGCTTTCTACGAGCAGTACTTC CASSYSSAFYEQYF
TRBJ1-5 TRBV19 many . TGTGCCAGTAGTATTGGAAGGGGAAGGAATCAGCCCCAGCATTTT CASSIGRGRNQPQHF
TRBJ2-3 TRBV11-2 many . TGTGCCAGCAGCTTATTAGGGGGACTAATCACAGATACGCAGTATTTT CASSLLGGLITDTQYF
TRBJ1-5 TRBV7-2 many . TGTGCCAGCAGCCCGGACGGTAAAAAAGGTCAGCCCCAGCATTTT CASSPDGKKGQPQHF
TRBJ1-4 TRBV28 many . TGTGCCAGCAGTGGGCGAGGTGGAGGGACTAATGAAAAACTGTTTTTT CASSGRGGGTNEKLFF
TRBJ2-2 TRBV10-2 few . TGCGCCAGCAGTGAGTTGAGGGGGGGCGACGGGGAGCTGTTTTTT CASSELRGGDGELFF
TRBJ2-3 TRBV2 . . TGTGCCAGCAGCGAAGGAACCGCTGGGGGCACAGATACGCAGTATTTT CASSEGTAGGTDTQYF